This T cell receptor (beta chain) was found in a study of T cell changes during pregnancy in multiple sclerosis. Sequencing was performed with immunoSEQ multiplex PCR; in TCRdb, only in-frame clones are kept and a portion is missing. The sample includes just under 80,000 clones, just over 90% of them seen just once. The CDR3 runs to 16 residues. Germline values: CDR1 GTSNPN, CDR2 SVGIG (reference sequence). Losses at the gene ends were 3 bases for V and 3 bases for J; bases not matched to a gene: 11. V is TRBV30 and J is TRBJ1-2; 9 nucleotides agree with TRBD1. This TCR was sampled from a female donor in good health, enrolled as a control in a pregnancy study. Sequences were derived from peripheral blood, sampled in the second trimester of pregnancy. The CDR3 here is CAWSYTGTGLDYGYTF. CDR3 sequence (DNA): TGTGCCTGGAGCTATACCGGGACAGGGTTGGACTATGGCTACACCTTC.